The count of the clone carrying this T cell receptor beta chain is one. The data derive from a study of blood T cell repertoires in COVID-19. Overall study: Specimens from acute and convalescent COVID-19 originated in the United States, Italy and Spain.

Authors' data handling: How many nucleated cells were present was estimated from reference gene primer amplification. TCRdb's copy holds only in-frame clones and misses some; the assay was immunoSEQ multiplex PCR. That table is the source of V, J and clone size, and D and trimming were worked out from the DNA. The sample has about 200,000 clones, about 88% seen once. The sample comprised peripheral blood. The sequence came from a woman between 40 and 55 years old with acute or convalescent COVID-19.

The CDR3 reads CASSSIRGDTQYF. The CDR3 coding sequence is TGTGCCAGCAGTTCAATCAGGGGGGATACGCAGTATTTT. V usage is TRBV6-5 and J usage is TRBJ2-3, with 7 nucleotides matching TRBD1. Per germline, CDR1 MNHEY and CDR2 SVGAGI. With 4 bases clipped from V and 6 bases from J, the junction kept 4 bases outside the gene matches. CDR3 length: 13 residues.